The 25 T cell receptor beta chains below come from one sample, sequenced in a study of T-cell memory formation after mild COVID-19. From the 5' RACE reads, TCRdb called clonotypes with MiXCR, one entry per CDR3 protein. Of 150,000 to 200,000 distinct CDR3 sequences listed, 11% are singletons. The specimen sequenced was PBMCs or a T cell subset sorted from them (not recorded which). These receptors all come from a young man who had mild COVID-19 (a few samples of this study predate the infection). Cell type and time point are not known.

This rearrangement joins TRBV7-2 to TRBJ1-6; no definite D call. The germline gives CDR1 SGHTA, CDR2 FQGNSA. Trimming left V 7 bases short and J 9 bases short, with 13 bases between. There are 13 residues in the CDR3. CDR3 region: CASNEPPGSPLHF. The CDR3 nucleotides are TGTGCCAGCAACGAGCCCCCTGGTTCACCCCTCCACTTT.

This clonotype was seen only a few times. This sequence joins TRBV11-2 and TRBJ2-7; D call uncertain. The CDR3 contains 12 residues. The V gene lost 1 base and the J gene lost 3 bases, with 4 bases spanning the gap. CDR1 SGHAT and CDR2 FQNNGV come from the germline V gene. CDR3 nucleotides: TGTGCCAGCAGCTTAGCCAGCTACGAGCAGTACTTC. Protein sequence: CASSLASYEQYF.

The J gene is TRBJ2-7, the V gene TRBV18; D may be TRBD2 (5 bases). The CDR3 has 14 residues. V was clipped by 0 bases and J by 2 bases, with 8 bases between them. Per germline, CDR1 KGHSH and CDR2 LQKENI. The chain's CDR3 is CASSPPGNPYEQYF. CDR3 DNA: TGTGCCAGCTCACCACCCGGGAACCCCTACGAGCAGTACTTC.

This clonotype was seen a handful of times. The rearrangement links TRBV10-2 to TRBJ2-7; no firm D call. The CDR3 is 13 residues long. The V gene lost 0 bases and the J gene lost 6 bases, with 9 bases spanning the gap. Germline V gives CDR1 WSHSY, CDR2 SAAADI. CDR3 residues: CASSESLGSEQYF. CDR3 coding DNA: TGCGCCAGCAGTGAGTCCCTTGGATCCGAGCAGTACTTC.

This clonotype turned up a few times. The genes are TRBV28 and TRBJ1-1, with D maybe TRBD1 (5 bases). V was shortened by 7 bases and J by 5 bases, with 17 bases between the two germline ends. This CDR3 has 14 amino acids. The V gene's germline CDR1 is MDHEN and CDR2 SYDVKM. The chain's CDR3 is CASTNGGKKTEAFF. The DNA for the CDR3 is TGTGCCAGCACAAACGGGGGGAAAAAGACTGAAGCTTTCTTT.

J is TRBJ1-6 and V is TRBV11-2; D is unclear. CDR3 length equals 16 residues. CDR1 is SGHAT and CDR2 is FQNNGV in the germline V gene. V was clipped by 1 base and J by 6 bases, with 13 bases between them. The CDR3 loop is CASSLGTWEGNSPLHF. The CDR3 DNA follows: TGTGCCAGCAGCTTAGGAACCTGGGAAGGTAATTCACCCCTCCACTTT.

This clonotype was seen ten or more times. The rearrangement joins TRBV12-3 or TRBV12-4 to TRBJ2-5; no reliable D call. This CDR3 spans 10 amino acids. V lost 8 bases and J 5 bases, leaving 6 bases between the germline ends. CDR3 bases: TGTGCCAGCGCCCGCGAGACCCAGTACTTC. This translates into CASARETQYF.

This clonotype showed up just a few times. As DNA, the CDR3 is TGTGCCAGCAGCTTACGGCACGCGGCAGAGACCCAGTACTTC. Its translation: CASSLRHAAETQYF. This chain uses TRBV7-6 with TRBJ2-5; D gene ambiguous. Between the trimmed V and J ends, which lost 2 bases and 4 bases, there was a span of 11 bases. Germline V gene data show CDR1 as SGHVS and CDR2 as FNYEAQ. CDR3 length: 14 residues.

This clonotype was picked up a small number of times. The chain couples TRBV6-6 to TRBJ1-5; D might be TRBD1 (5 bases). Germline V gene sequence: CDR1 MNHNY, CDR2 SVGAGI (reference sequence). V was clipped by 6 bases and J by 0 bases, with 12 bases between them. There are 15 residues in the CDR3. The CDR3: CASSSRTPSNQPQHF. The CDR3 nucleotides read TGTGCCAGCAGCTCGAGGACACCTAGCAATCAGCCCCAGCATTTT.

The chain combines TRBV4-3 with TRBJ1-6, with 9 bases identical to TRBD1. V dropped 4 bases and J dropped 7; count of bases not matched to a gene: 2. CDR1 LGHNA and CDR2 YSLEER come from the germline V gene. The CDR3 runs to 14 residues. CDR3 DNA: TGCGCCAGCAGCCGGGACAGGGTGAATTCACCCCTCCACTTT. This codes for CASSRDRVNSPLHF.

The CDR3 region has the DNA TGCAGTGCTTGGACAGGTCGGGAGTCCTACGAGCAGTACGTC. Encoded protein: CSAWTGRESYEQYV. V is TRBV20-1 and J is TRBJ2-7, with a tentative D call TRBD1 (7 bases). Germline V gene lookup returns CDR1 DFQATT and CDR2 SNEGSKA (reference sequence). There are 14 residues in the CDR3. V lost 5 bases to trimming and J lost 1 base, with 15 bases between them.

This sequence joins TRBV5-8 and TRBJ2-7; 7 bases map to TRBD1. After removal of 1 base from V and 4 bases from J, the junction contained 8 bases not matched to a gene. Germline V gives CDR1 SGHTS, CDR2 YDEGEE. The CDR3 is 15 amino acids. The CDR3 is CASSLTPGQSYEQYF. CDR3 DNA sequence: TGTGCCAGCAGCTTGACCCCGGGACAGAGTTACGAGCAGTACTTC.

Many counts were recorded for this clonotype. This sequence joins TRBV5-5 and TRBJ2-5; 10 bases map to TRBD2. The trim removed 4 bases at V and 3 bases at J, leaving 3 bases unmatched. CDR3 length equals 14 residues. The V gene's germline CDR1 is SGHKS and CDR2 YYEKEE (reference sequence). CDR3: CASSVTSGEETQYF. The DNA for the CDR3 is TGTGCCAGCAGCGTTACTAGCGGGGAAGAGACCCAGTACTTC.

This clonotype has at least ten counts. This chain links TRBV12-3 or TRBV12-4 with TRBJ1-1; tentative D call: TRBD1 (5 bases). V dropped 7 bases and J dropped 10 bases, with 19 bases sitting between them. The CDR3 totals 13 residues. The CDR3 region has the DNA TGTGCCAGCACCACCCTGGGGGGGATAGGAGCTTTCTTT. Translation: CASTTLGGIGAFF.

The chain joins TRBV2 to TRBJ1-5; maybe TRBD1 (5 bases). Trimming stripped 0 bases from V and 7 bases from J, with 13 bases between. The CDR3 covers 15 residues. CDR1 and CDR2 from the germline V gene are SNHLY and FYNNEI. The CDR3 here is CASSEALAGRQPQHF. CDR3 in DNA: TGTGCCAGCAGTGAAGCGCTTGCGGGACGGCAGCCCCAGCATTTT.

This clonotype was seen more than once but under ten times. J is TRBJ1-3 and V is TRBV6-5; tentatively, D is TRBD1 (5 bases). CDR1 is MNHEY and CDR2 is SVGAGI in the germline V gene. CDR3 length equals 16 residues. Trimming removed 4 bases at V and 0 bases at J, with 13 bases between. The CDR3 DNA reads as TGTGCCAGCAGTTCCTCCGGGACCCTCTCTGGAAACACCATATATTTT. Its protein is CASSSSGTLSGNTIYF.

The sample holds a few counts of this clonotype. The V gene is TRBV20-1, the J gene TRBJ1-5, with no clear D. In germline, CDR1 is DFQATT, CDR2 SNEGSKA (reference sequence). The CDR3 sequence is 16 residues long. V was shortened by 0 bases and J by 2 bases, with 14 bases between the two germline ends. CDR3 coding DNA: TGCAGTGCTAGAGATCCTTGGAATCCTGGCAATCAGCCCCAGCATTTT. It is translated as CSARDPWNPGNQPQHF.

This clonotype came up many times. The V and J genes are TRBV6-5 and TRBJ1-2; tentatively, D is TRBD1 (5 bases). The CDR3 extends over 13 amino acids. The germline V and J ends were trimmed by 10 bases and 0 bases, with 12 bases remaining between them. The germline gives CDR1 MNHEY, CDR2 SVGAGI. The DNA for the CDR3 is TGTGCCACCTTAAGACAGCCTAACTATGGCTACACCTTC. Encoded protein: CATLRQPNYGYTF.

CDR3 in amino acids: CSALRDSVSYEQYV. The DNA of the CDR3 is TGCAGTGCTCTCCGGGACAGCGTCTCCTACGAGCAGTACGTC. The chain joins TRBV20-1 to TRBJ2-7; 7 bases align to TRBD1. The CDR3 runs 14 residues. The germline V gene encodes CDR1 DFQATT and CDR2 SNEGSKA (reference sequence). The V segment lost 5 bases and the J segment 0 bases; nucleotides outside the gene matches: 7.

The rearrangement links TRBV4-3 to TRBJ1-4; 9 positions match TRBD1. From germline, CDR1 is LGHNA and CDR2 YSLEER. The CDR3 contains 16 residues. The V segment lost 1 base and the J segment 9 bases; nucleotides outside the gene matches: 9. In DNA, the CDR3 is TGCGCCAGCAGCCAAGGGACAGGGGTCTCTCCTCAAAAACTGTTTTTT. Amino acids: CASSQGTGVSPQKLFF.

This clonotype has a handful of counts. The CDR3: CASSPTGDFQPQHF. CDR3 bases: TGCGCCAGCAGCCCGACGGGGGATTTTCAGCCCCAGCATTTT. The chain is built from TRBV5-1 and TRBJ1-5, with a possible D match to TRBD1 (5 bases). Deletions cut 4 bases from V and 6 bases from J, with 14 bases between. The CDR3 is 14 amino acids. The germline V gene encodes CDR1 SGHRS and CDR2 YFSETQ.

At least ten counts were recorded for this clonotype. V gene TRBV12-3 or TRBV12-4 combines with J gene TRBJ2-5; TRBD2 aligns across 9 bases. This CDR3 has 14 residues. V trimming: 3 bases; J trimming: 2 bases; junction bases outside the gene matches: 1. Written as DNA, the CDR3 is TGTGCCAGCAGTTTCAGCGGGGGGCAAGAGACCCAGTACTTC. Translated: CASSFSGGQETQYF.

This chain uses TRBV6-5 with TRBJ2-7, with 8 bases lining up with TRBD1. J was trimmed by 4 bases and V by 5 bases; bases with no gene match: 7. Germline V gene data show CDR1 as MNHEY and CDR2 as SVGAGI. The CDR3 sequence is 14 residues long. Written as DNA, the CDR3 is TGTGCCAGCAGTATCAGGGGGCGAATGTACGAGCAGTACTTC. This sequence encodes CASSIRGRMYEQYF.

This clonotype was detected many times. V usage is TRBV5-5 and J usage is TRBJ2-1; TRBD1 matches at 9 bases. CDR1 is SGHKS and CDR2 is YYEKEE in the germline V gene (reference sequence). The CDR3 loop spans 15 amino acids. The trim removed 4 bases at V and 5 bases at J, leaving 7 bases unmatched. The CDR3, as DNA: TGTGCCAGCAGCCCCGGGACAGGGCAGGACAATGAGCAGTTCTTC. The encoded protein is CASSPGTGQDNEQFF.

This clonotype was counted many times. This chain joins TRBV5-1 and TRBJ2-3; D possibly corresponds to TRBD1 (5 bases). Germline V CDR1 and CDR2: SGHRS, YFSETQ. With 4 bases removed from V and 0 bases from J, the gap between germline ends came to 9 bases. CDR3 length: 14 amino acids. This chain's CDR3 is CASSPGHSTDTQYF. DNA for the CDR3: TGCGCCAGCAGCCCTGGACACAGCACAGATACGCAGTATTTT. The whole variable domain, filled in from reference TRBV5-1 and TRBJ2-3, reads KAGVTQTPRYLIKTRGQQVTLSCSPISGHRSVSWYQQTPGQGLQFLFEYFSETQRNKGNFPGRFSGRQFSNSRSEMNVSTLELGDSALYLCASSPGHSTDTQYFGPGTRLTVL.